The sequence of this T cell receptor beta chain was determined in a study of cytomegalovirus exposure and HLA in healthy donors. Trimming shortened V by 4 bases and J by 4 bases, and 11 bases separated the two germline ends. The CDR3 is 14 amino acids. Germline CDR1 reads SGHRS; CDR2 reads YFSETQ. Sequencing was performed with immunoSEQ multiplex PCR; in TCRdb, only in-frame clones are kept and a portion is missing. The repertoire holds under 200,000 clones, with approximately 86% as singletons. This clone showed up just once. The V and J genes are TRBV5-1 and TRBJ2-2; D might be TRBD1 (6 bases). Sequencing input: PBMCs. This TCR came from a woman aged 18 to 35 in good health and CMV-seronegative. CDR3 region: CASSTARGTGELFF. The CDR3 bases are TGCGCCAGCAGCACAGCCAGGGGCACCGGGGAGCTGTTTTTT.